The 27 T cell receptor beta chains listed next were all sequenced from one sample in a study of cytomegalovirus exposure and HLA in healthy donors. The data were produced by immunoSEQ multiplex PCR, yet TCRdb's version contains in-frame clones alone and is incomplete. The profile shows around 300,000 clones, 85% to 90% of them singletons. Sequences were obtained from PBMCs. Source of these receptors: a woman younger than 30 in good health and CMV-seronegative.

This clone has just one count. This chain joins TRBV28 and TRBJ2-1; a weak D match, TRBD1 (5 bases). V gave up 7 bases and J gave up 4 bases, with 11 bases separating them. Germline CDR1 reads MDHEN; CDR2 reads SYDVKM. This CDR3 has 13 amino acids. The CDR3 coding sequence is TGTGCCAGCACCCCGGACACTTACAATGAGCAGTTCTTC. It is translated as CASTPDTYNEQFF.

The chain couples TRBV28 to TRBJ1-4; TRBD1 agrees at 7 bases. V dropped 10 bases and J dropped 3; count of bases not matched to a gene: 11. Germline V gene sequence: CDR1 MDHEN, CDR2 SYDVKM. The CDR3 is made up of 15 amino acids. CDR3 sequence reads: CATRTQGDSNEKLFF. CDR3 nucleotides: TGTGCCACCAGAACCCAGGGGGATTCTAATGAAAAACTGTTTTTT.

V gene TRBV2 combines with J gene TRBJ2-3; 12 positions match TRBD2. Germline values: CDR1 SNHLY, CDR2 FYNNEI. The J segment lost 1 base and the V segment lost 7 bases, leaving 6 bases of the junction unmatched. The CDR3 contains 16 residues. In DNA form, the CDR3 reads TGTGCCAGCACCCGGGGACTAGCGGGCCGCACAGATACGCAGTATTTT. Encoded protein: CASTRGLAGRTDTQYF.

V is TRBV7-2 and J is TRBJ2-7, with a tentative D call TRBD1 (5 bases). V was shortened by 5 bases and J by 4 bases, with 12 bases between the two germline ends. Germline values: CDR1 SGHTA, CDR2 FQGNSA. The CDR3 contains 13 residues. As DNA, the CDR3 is TGTGCCAGCAGCCCCTCCCCAGGGTACGAGCAGTACTTC. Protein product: CASSPSPGYEQYF.

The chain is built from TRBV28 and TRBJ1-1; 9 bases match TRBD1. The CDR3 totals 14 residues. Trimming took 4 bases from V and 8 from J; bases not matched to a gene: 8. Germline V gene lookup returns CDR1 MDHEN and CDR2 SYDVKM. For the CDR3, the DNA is TGTGCCAGCAGTTCCGGGACAGGGAAATCCGAAGCTTTCTTT. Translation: CASSSGTGKSEAFF.

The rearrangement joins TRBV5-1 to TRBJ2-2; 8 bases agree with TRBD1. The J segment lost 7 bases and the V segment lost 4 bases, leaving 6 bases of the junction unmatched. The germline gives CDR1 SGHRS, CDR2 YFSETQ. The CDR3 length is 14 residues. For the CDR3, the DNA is TGCGCCAGCAGCATCCAGGACAGGGTCGGGGAGCTGTTTTTT. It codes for CASSIQDRVGELFF.

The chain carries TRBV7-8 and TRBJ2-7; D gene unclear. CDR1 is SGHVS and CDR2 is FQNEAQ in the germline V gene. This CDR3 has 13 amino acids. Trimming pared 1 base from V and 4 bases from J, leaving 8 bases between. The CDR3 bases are TGTGCCAGCAGCTTAGTCCACGAGTACGAGCAGTACTTC. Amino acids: CASSLVHEYEQYF. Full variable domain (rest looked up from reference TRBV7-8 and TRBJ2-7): GAGVSQSPRYKVAKRGQDVALRCDPISGHVSLFWYQQALGQGPEFLTYFQNEAQLDKSGLPSDRFFAERPEGSVSTLKIQRTQQEDSAVYLCASSLVHEYEQYFGPGTRLTVT.

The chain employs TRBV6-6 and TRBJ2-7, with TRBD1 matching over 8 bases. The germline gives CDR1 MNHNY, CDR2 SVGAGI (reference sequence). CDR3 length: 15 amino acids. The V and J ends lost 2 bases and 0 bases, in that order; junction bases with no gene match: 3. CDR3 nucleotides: TGTGCCAGCAGTTACGGAACAGGGGGCTCCTACGAGCAGTACTTC. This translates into CASSYGTGGSYEQYF.

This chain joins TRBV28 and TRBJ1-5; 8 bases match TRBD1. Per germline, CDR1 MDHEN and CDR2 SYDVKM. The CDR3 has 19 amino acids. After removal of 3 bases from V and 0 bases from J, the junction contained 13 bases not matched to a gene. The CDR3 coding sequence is TGTGCCAGCAGTTTCCGCCGGACAGGGAATATCCTTAGCAATCAGCCCCAGCATTTT. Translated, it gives CASSFRRTGNILSNQPQHF.

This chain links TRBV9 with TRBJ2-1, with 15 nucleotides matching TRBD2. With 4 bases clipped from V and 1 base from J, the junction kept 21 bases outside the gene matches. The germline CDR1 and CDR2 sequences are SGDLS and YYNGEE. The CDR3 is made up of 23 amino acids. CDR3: CASSRQRPVGLAGGAPSYNEQFF. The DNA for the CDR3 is TGTGCCAGCAGCCGACAGAGACCAGTCGGACTAGCGGGAGGGGCCCCATCCTACAATGAGCAGTTCTTC.

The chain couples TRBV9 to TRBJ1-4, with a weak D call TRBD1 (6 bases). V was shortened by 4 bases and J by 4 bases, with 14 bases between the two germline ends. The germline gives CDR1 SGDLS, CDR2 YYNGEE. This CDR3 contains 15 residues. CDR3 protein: CASSRDIGYNEKLFF. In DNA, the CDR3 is TGTGCCAGCAGCCGGGACATAGGATATAATGAAAAACTGTTTTTT.

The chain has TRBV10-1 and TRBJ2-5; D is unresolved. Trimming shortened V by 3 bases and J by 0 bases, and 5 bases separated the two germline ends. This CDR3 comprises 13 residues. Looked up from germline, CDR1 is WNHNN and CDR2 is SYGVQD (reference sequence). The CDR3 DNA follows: TGCGCCAGCAGTGACCCAAACCAAGAGACCCAGTACTTC. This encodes CASSDPNQETQYF.

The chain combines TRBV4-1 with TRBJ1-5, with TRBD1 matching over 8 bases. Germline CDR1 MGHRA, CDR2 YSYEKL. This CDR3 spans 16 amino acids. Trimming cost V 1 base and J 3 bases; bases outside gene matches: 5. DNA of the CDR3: TGCGCCAGCAGCCAAGTGATGGACAGGGCCAATCAGCCCCAGCATTTT. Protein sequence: CASSQVMDRANQPQHF.

The CDR3 bases are TGTGCCAGTATGGGACTTCTCTATGGCTACACCTTC. Residues: CASMGLLYGYTF. This chain uses TRBV19 with TRBJ1-2, with D possibly being TRBD1 (5 bases). CDR3 length: 12 amino acids. Deletions cut 7 bases from V and 4 bases from J, with 10 bases between. Germline V gene data show CDR1 as LNHDA and CDR2 as SQIVND (reference sequence).

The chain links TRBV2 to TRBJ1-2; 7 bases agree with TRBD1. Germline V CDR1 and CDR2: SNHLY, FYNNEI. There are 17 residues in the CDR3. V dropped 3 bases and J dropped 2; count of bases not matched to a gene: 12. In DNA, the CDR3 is TGTGCCAGCAGTGACATTTTGCGACAGGGCGGGAACTATGGCTACACCTTC. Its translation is CASSDILRQGGNYGYTF. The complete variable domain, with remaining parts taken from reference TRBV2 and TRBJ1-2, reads EPEVTQTPSHQVTQMGQEVILRCVPISNHLYFYWYRQILGQKVEFLVSFYNNEISEKSEIFDDQFSVERPDGSNFTLKIRSTKLEDSAMYFCASSDILRQGGNYGYTFGSGTRLTVV.

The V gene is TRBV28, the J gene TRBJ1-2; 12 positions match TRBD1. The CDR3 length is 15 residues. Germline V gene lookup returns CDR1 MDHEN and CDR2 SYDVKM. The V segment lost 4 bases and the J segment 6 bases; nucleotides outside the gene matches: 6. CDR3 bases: TGTGCCAGCAGTTCCGGGGACAGGGGGCAGGATGGCTACACCTTC. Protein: CASSSGDRGQDGYTF.

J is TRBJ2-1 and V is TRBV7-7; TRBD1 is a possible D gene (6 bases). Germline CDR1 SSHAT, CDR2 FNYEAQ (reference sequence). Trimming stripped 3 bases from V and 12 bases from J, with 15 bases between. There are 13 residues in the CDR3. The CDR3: CASSLYEGDGQFF. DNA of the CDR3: TGTGCCAGCAGCTTGTACGAGGGGGATGGGCAGTTCTTC.

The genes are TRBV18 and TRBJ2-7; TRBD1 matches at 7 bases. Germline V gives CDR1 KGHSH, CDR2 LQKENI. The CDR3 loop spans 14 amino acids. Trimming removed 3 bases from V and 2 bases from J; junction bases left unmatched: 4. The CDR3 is CASSPSQGPYEQYF. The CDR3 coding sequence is TGTGCCAGCTCACCGTCACAGGGGCCCTACGAGCAGTACTTC.

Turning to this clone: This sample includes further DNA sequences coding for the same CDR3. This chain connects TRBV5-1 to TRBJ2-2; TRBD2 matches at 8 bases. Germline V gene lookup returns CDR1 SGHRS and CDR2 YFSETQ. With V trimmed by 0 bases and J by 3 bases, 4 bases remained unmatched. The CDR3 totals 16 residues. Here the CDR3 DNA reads TGCGCCAGCAGCTTGGGGTCTAGCGGGTACACCGGGGAGCTGTTTTTT. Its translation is CASSLGSSGYTGELFF.

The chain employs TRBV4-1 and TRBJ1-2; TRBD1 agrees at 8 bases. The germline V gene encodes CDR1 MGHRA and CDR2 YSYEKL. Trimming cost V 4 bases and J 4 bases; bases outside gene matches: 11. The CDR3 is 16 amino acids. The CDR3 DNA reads TGCGCCAGCAGCCCACCCGGGACAGGACAATTCTATGGCTACACCTTC. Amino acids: CASSPPGTGQFYGYTF.

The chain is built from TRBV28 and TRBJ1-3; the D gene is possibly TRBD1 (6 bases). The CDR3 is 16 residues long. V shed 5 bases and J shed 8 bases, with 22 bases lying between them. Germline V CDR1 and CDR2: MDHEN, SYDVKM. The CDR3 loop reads CASSIPLGRGGYTIYF. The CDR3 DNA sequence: TGTGCCAGCAGTATTCCCCTGGGCAGGGGCGGGTACACCATATATTTT.

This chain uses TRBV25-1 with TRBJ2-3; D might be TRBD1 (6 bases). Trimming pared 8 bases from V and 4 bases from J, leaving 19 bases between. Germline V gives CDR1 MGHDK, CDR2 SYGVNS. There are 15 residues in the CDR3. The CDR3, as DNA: TGTGCCAGCCGCGCTACAGGGAGAGTTGCAGATACGCAGTATTTT. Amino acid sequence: CASRATGRVADTQYF.

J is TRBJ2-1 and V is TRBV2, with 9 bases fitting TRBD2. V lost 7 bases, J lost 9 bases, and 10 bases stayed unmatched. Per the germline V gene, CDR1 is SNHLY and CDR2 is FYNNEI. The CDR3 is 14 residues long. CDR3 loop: CASMRLAGNGEQFF. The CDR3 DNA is TGTGCCAGCATGAGGCTAGCGGGAAACGGTGAGCAGTTCTTC.

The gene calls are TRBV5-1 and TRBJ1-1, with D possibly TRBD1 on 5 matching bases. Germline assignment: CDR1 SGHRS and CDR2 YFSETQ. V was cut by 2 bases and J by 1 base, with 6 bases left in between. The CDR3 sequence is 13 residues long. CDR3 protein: CASSLQANTEAFF. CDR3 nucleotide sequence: TGCGCCAGCAGCTTACAGGCGAACACTGAAGCTTTCTTT.

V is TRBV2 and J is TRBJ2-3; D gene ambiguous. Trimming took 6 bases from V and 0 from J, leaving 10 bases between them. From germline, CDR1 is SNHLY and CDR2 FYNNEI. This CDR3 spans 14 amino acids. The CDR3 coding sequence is TGTGCCAGCAGACAACATTTAAGCACAGATACGCAGTATTTT. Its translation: CASRQHLSTDTQYF. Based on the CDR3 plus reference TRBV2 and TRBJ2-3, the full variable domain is EPEVTQTPSHQVTQMGQEVILRCVPISNHLYFYWYRQILGQKVEFLVSFYNNEISEKSEIFDDQFSVERPDGSNFTLKIRSTKLEDSAMYFCASRQHLSTDTQYFGPGTRLTVL.

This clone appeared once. CDR3: CASSPRRSGDRQYF. Written as DNA, the CDR3 is TGCGCCAGCAGCCCCCGCCGGAGTGGGGACAGACAGTACTTC. The chain couples TRBV5-1 to TRBJ2-7; TRBD1 agrees at 7 bases. The germline V gene encodes CDR1 SGHRS and CDR2 YFSETQ. The CDR3 contains 14 residues. V trimming: 4 bases; J trimming: 10 bases; junction bases outside the gene matches: 14.

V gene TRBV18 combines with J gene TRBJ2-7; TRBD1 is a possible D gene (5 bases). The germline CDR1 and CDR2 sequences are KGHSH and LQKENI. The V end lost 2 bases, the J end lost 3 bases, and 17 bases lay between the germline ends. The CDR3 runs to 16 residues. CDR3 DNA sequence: TGTGCCAGCTCACCAGAAGGGGTGGGCTACTACTACGAGCAGTACTTC. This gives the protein CASSPEGVGYYYEQYF. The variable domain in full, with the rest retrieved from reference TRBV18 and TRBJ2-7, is NAGVMQNPRHLVRRRGQEARLRCSPMKGHSHVYWYRQLPEEGLKFMVYLQKENIIDESGMPKERFSAEFPKEGPSILRIQQVVRGDSAAYFCASSPEGVGYYYEQYFGPGTRLTVT.